These 22 T cell receptor delta chains came from one sample sequenced in a study of Vδ1+ human thymocytes. The study's findings and limits: In the thymus, TRG and TRD repertoires looked highly polyclonal with Gaussian CDR3 lengths.

The antigens for these receptors are not known. Extracted RNA was reverse transcribed into cDNA. Multiplex PCR used pooled V-gene forward primers and a constant-region reverse primer to amplify CDR3s. TCRdb made new clone calls on the multiplex PCR reads using CATT. The sample yields about 53,000 delta-chain clones, roughly 16% seen once. The specimen was Vdelta1+ gamma-delta thymocytes from the thymus. Subset described: FACS-sorted CD3+ TCRalphabeta- TCRVdelta1+ TCRVdelta2- thymocytes. The receptors shown here come from a girl less than two years old who had congenital heart surgery.

This clone was counted a few times. V and J are TRDV1 and TRDJ1, with 10 bases fitting TRDD3. V gave up 1 base and J gave up 4 bases; unmatched junction bases: 21. Germline V gene data show CDR1 as TSWWSYY and CDR2 as QGS. The CDR3 is 21 amino acids. The CDR3 nucleotides read TGTGCTCTTGGGGAACGAGGCTCCGGACGTGGGGGTACTGGGGGATTCGATAAACTCATCTTT. This encodes CALGERGSGRGGTGGFDKLIF.

This clone was observed a handful of times. The chain recombines TRDV1 with TRDJ1, with TRDD2 as a possible D gene (5 bases). The CDR3 loop spans 16 amino acids. Germline V gene sequence: CDR1 TSWWSYY, CDR2 QGS. V lost 5 bases and J 4 bases, leaving 20 bases between the germline ends. The CDR3 DNA follows: TGTGCTCTTGGGCCGGCCTACTGTGGCCCACTCGATAAACTCATCTTT. Translated: CALGPAYCGPLDKLIF.

This clone was found a few times. The chain couples TRDV1 to TRDJ1; 8 bases fit TRDD3. The CDR3 has 19 residues. Germline V gene lookup returns CDR1 TSWWSYY and CDR2 QGS. V shed 1 base, J shed 8 bases, and the junction held 21 bases outside the gene matches. CDR3 in amino acids: CALGEPSWATRTGGTKLIF. In DNA form, the CDR3 reads TGTGCTCTTGGGGAACCTTCCTGGGCGACACGTACTGGGGGGACAAAACTCATCTTT.

The chain is built from TRDV1 and TRDJ1; 10 nucleotides align to TRDD3. In germline, CDR1 is TSWWSYY, CDR2 QGS. The CDR3 spans 20 residues. V trimming: 1 base; J trimming: 3 bases; junction bases outside the gene matches: 17. The DNA for the CDR3 is TGTGCTCTTGGGGAACGGTACGGCGGCGTTGGGGGATACCGCGCCGATAAACTCATCTTT. Translated, it gives CALGERYGGVGGYRADKLIF.

The rearrangement uses TRDV1 and TRDJ1; D remains unclear. The V gene lost 1 base and the J gene lost 0 bases, with 12 bases spanning the gap. CDR3 length: 16 residues. Germline V CDR1 and CDR2: TSWWSYY, QGS. CDR3 region: CALGEPLDPYTDKLIF. The CDR3 nucleotides read TGTGCTCTTGGGGAACCCCTCGACCCGTACACCGATAAACTCATCTTT.

This chain uses TRDV1 with TRDJ1, with 9 bases fitting TRDD2. The junction had 34 bases not matched to a gene; V was cut back by 5 bases and J by 0 bases. This CDR3 has 25 residues. Germline assignment: CDR1 TSWWSYY and CDR2 QGS. The chain's CDR3 is CALGPNFEAIPSYGPYGVYTDKLIF. DNA of the CDR3: TGTGCTCTTGGGCCAAATTTTGAAGCGATTCCTTCCTACGGGCCGTACGGTGTGTACACCGATAAACTCATCTTT.

This clone has just a few counts. The chain joins TRDV1 to TRDJ1, with D possibly matching TRDD3 (6 bases). The germline V and J ends were trimmed by 4 bases and 7 bases, with 19 bases remaining between them. Germline V gene sequence: CDR1 TSWWSYY, CDR2 QGS. The CDR3 runs to 15 residues. The CDR3 sequence is CALGATNHHGGKLIF. CDR3 nucleotide sequence: TGTGCTCTTGGGGCCACCAACCACCATGGGGGTAAACTCATCTTT.

This clone was detected only a few times. The chain is built from TRDV2 and TRDJ1; 13 nucleotides agree with TRDD3. Germline V lookup: CDR1 GEAIGNYY, CDR2 EKD. V shed 5 bases and J 8 bases; nucleotides not matched to a gene: 13. The CDR3 totals 16 residues. In nucleotides, the CDR3 is TGTGCCTGTGTACCACTACTGGGGGATACGGCCCTAAAACTCATCTTT. Translating it yields CACVPLLGDTALKLIF.

The gene calls are TRDV1 and TRDJ1, with TRDD3 matching 7 bases. The CDR3 totals 23 residues. CDR1 and CDR2 (germline): TSWWSYY, QGS. V lost 3 bases and J lost 0; bases outside the gene matches: 28. CDR3 bases: TGTGCTCTTGGGGACAATTTCCCCCAGAGGCTAACCTACTGGGGTCAGTACACCGATAAACTCATCTTT. It yields the protein CALGDNFPQRLTYWGQYTDKLIF.

There are a few counts of this clone. The V and J genes are TRDV1 and TRDJ1, with 10 bases aligning to TRDD3. J lost 0 bases, V lost 0 bases, and 34 bases had no gene match. The germline V gene encodes CDR1 TSWWSYY and CDR2 QGS. The CDR3 totals 27 residues. In nucleotides, the CDR3 is TGTGCTCTTGGGGAACTGGGTCCAGCCAGGGGAAAGGGACTGGGGGATCGTACCAACCGGTACACCGATAAACTCATCTTT. It yields the protein CALGELGPARGKGLGDRTNRYTDKLIF.

This clone has only a few counts. The chain joins TRDV1 to TRDJ1, with TRDD3 identical over 9 bases. Germline CDR1 TSWWSYY, CDR2 QGS. The length of the CDR3 is 21 residues. The junction had 22 bases not matched to a gene; V was cut back by 5 bases and J by 0 bases. CDR3 DNA: TGTGCTCTTGGGTTACACCCGGAGTATACTGGGGGACCAATGTACACCGATAAACTCATCTTT. This gives the protein CALGLHPEYTGGPMYTDKLIF.

This sequence joins TRDV1 and TRDJ1; 8 bases are a match to TRDD3. Germline CDR1 is TSWWSYY and CDR2 is QGS. V shed 4 bases, J shed 0 bases, and the junction held 25 bases outside the gene matches. CDR3 length: 22 amino acids. CDR3 DNA sequence: TGTGCTCTTGGGGGAATATCCAGCCTCCCCGCTGGGGGAGCAACGTACACCGATAAACTCATCTTT. Protein: CALGGISSLPAGGATYTDKLIF.

The chain uses TRDV1 and TRDJ1, with TRDD3 identical over 7 bases. Germline CDR1 is TSWWSYY and CDR2 is QGS. CDR3 length: 21 residues. V lost 5 bases to trimming and J lost 0 bases; unmatched junction nucleotides: 24. For the CDR3, the DNA is TGTGCTCTTGGGCCAAGGGCCTTCTTAGGGGGATTCACCACCCACACCGATAAACTCATCTTT. It codes for CALGPRAFLGGFTTHTDKLIF.

This clone showed up just a few times. The chain has TRDV1 and TRDJ1; D might be TRDD3 (5 bases). V lost 0 bases to trimming and J lost 1 base, with 18 bases between them. The CDR3 spans 18 residues. Germline V lookup: CDR1 TSWWSYY, CDR2 QGS. CDR3 sequence (DNA): TGTGCTCTTGGGGAACTTGCGTGGGCTGGGACGGGCACCGATAAACTCATCTTT. It is translated as CALGELAWAGTGTDKLIF.

This chain connects TRDV1 to TRDJ1; 9 bases match TRDD3. The CDR3 runs to 17 residues. Germline CDR1 TSWWSYY, CDR2 QGS. J was trimmed by 5 bases and V by 2 bases; bases with no gene match: 12. CDR3 sequence (DNA): TGTGCTCTTGGGGAAGTACAACTTGGGGGATATGAGGATAAACTCATCTTT. Its translation: CALGEVQLGGYEDKLIF.

This chain joins TRDV1 and TRDJ1, with D possibly TRDD2 on 5 matching bases. Germline CDR1 reads TSWWSYY; CDR2 reads QGS. The CDR3 spans 21 residues. Trimming cost V 1 base and J 3 bases, with 30 bases left between them. CDR3 loop: CALGEPSNLSLPGYLPDKLIF. The DNA for the CDR3 is TGTGCTCTTGGGGAACCCAGTAACCTTTCCCTACCGGGTTATTTGCCCGATAAACTCATCTTT.

The chain combines TRDV2 with TRDJ1; 11 nucleotides align to TRDD3. The CDR3 has 20 amino acids. The J segment lost 0 bases and the V segment lost 8 bases, leaving 22 bases of the junction unmatched. Looked up from germline, CDR1 is GEAIGNYY and CDR2 is EKD. The CDR3 spells CASGSYAILLGDIHTDKLIF. In DNA, the CDR3 is TGTGCCTCCGGTTCCTACGCCATATTACTGGGGGATATACACACCGATAAACTCATCTTT.

The sample holds one count of this clone. V is TRDV1 and J is TRDJ1, with D hard to call. With 1 base removed from V and 0 bases from J, the gap between germline ends came to 9 bases. Germline CDR1 TSWWSYY, CDR2 QGS. The CDR3 consists of 15 residues. CDR3 sequence (DNA): TGTGCTCTTGGGGAACGTAGCGGGTACACCGATAAACTCATCTTT. Its translation: CALGERSGYTDKLIF.

This clone was counted only a few times. V gene TRDV1 combines with J gene TRDJ1, with D perhaps matching TRDD2 (5 bases). CDR3 length: 17 residues. Germline assignment: CDR1 TSWWSYY and CDR2 QGS. V lost 1 base and J 0 bases, leaving 15 bases between the germline ends. CDR3 residues: CALGEPRPSRYTDKLIF. The CDR3 nucleotides are TGTGCTCTTGGGGAACCAAGGCCTTCTAGGTACACCGATAAACTCATCTTT.

The chain employs TRDV1 and TRDJ1; D possibly corresponds to TRDD3 (8 bases). Germline values: CDR1 TSWWSYY, CDR2 QGS. V lost 3 bases and J 4 bases, leaving 36 bases between the germline ends. The length of the CDR3 is 22 residues. The CDR3 protein is CALGDFLAPTAGGRRGGDKLIF. In DNA, the CDR3 is TGTGCTCTTGGGGACTTCCTAGCTCCTACGGCTGGGGGACGAAGGGGAGGCGATAAACTCATCTTT.

The genes are TRDV1 and TRDJ1, with TRDD3 matching over 9 bases. J was trimmed by 7 bases and V by 1 base; bases with no gene match: 22. This CDR3 comprises 20 residues. Germline-derived CDR1 and CDR2 are TSWWSYY and QGS. The CDR3 DNA is TGTGCTCTTGGGGAACCCCGCACGTTACTGTACTGGGGGACCACAGTTAAACTCATCTTT. Its protein is CALGEPRTLLYWGTTVKLIF.

This clone was seen more than once but under ten times. A junction boundary mismatches the germline segment, possibly from a read error. The chain links TRDV1 to TRDJ1, with TRDD3 identical over 13 bases. Looked up from germline, CDR1 is TSWWSYY and CDR2 is QGS. This CDR3 region has 23 residues. The CDR3 DNA reads as TGTGCCCTTGGGGAACCGGGGACACCTTCTACTGGGGGATACGCCGCACGAACCGATAAACTCATCTTT. It codes for CALGEPGTPSTGGYAARTDKLIF.